This T cell receptor (beta chain) was identified in a study of post-analysis software for immune sequencing data. Whole-study context: Secondary progressive, relapsing-remitting and progressive-relapsing multiple sclerosis were among the included disease courses. Overall study findings and caveats: Under the F measure, samples that were prepared in one batch clustered strongly together. Patients used a few TRBV segments, including TRBV5-6, TRBV5-1 and TRBV20-1, more often than controls.

Tagging with unique molecular identifiers was a feature of the TCR beta cDNA libraries. TCRdb passed the PCR reads through MiXCR, listing each CDR3 protein once. The table lists about 820,000 distinct CDR3 sequences, about 53% of them singletons. For this clonotype: The antigen remains undetermined.

V was shortened by 6 bases and J by 2 bases, with 15 bases between the two germline ends. This CDR3 spans 14 amino acids. Germline V lookup: CDR1 DFQATT, CDR2 SNEGSKA (reference sequence). The chain uses TRBV20-1 and TRBJ2-3; D is perhaps TRBD2 (6 bases). The TCR was taken from a girl aged 10 to 17 with multiple sclerosis. The source material was blood. The CDR3 nucleotides are TGCAGTGCGTGGTCTTGGGAGGTCACAGATACGCAGTATTTT. Encoded protein: CSAWSWEVTDTQYF.